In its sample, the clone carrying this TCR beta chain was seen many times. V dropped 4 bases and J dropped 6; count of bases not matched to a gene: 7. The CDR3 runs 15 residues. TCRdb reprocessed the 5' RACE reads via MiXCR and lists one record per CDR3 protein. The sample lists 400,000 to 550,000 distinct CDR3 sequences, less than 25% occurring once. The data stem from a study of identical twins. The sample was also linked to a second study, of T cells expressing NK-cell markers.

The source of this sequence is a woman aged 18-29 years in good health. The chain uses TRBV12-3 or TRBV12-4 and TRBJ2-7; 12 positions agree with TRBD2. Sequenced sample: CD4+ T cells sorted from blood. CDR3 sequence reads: CASSSTSGRQGEQYF. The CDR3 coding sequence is TGTGCCAGCAGTTCGACTAGCGGGAGACAGGGCGAGCAGTACTTC.